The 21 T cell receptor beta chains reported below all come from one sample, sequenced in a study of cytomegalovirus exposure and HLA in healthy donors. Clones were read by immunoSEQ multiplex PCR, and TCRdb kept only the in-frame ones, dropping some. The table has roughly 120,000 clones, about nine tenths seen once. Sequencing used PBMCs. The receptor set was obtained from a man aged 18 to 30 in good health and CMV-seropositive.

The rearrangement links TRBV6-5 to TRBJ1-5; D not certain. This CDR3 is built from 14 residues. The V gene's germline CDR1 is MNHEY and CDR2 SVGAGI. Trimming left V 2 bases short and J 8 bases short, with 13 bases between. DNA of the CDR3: TGTGCCAGCAGTTACAGGCGGGAGACCAAGCCCCAGCATTTT. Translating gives CASSYRRETKPQHF.

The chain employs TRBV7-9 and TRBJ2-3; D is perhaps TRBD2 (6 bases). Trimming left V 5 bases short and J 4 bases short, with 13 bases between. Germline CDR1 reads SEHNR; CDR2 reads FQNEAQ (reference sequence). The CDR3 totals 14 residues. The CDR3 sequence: CASSLGRGPDTQYF. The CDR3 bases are TGTGCCAGCAGCCTAGGGCGGGGTCCAGATACGCAGTATTTT.

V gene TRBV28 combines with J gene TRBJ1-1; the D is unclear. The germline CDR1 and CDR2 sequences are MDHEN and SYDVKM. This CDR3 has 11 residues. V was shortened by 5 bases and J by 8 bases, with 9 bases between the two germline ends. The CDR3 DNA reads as TGTGCCAGCAGTGGGGAGCCCGAAGCTTTCTTT. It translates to CASSGEPEAFF.

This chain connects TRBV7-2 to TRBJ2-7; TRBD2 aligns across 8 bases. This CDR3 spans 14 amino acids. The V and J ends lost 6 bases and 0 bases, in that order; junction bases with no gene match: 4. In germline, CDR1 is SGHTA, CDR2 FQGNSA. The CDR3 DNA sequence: TGTGCCAGCAGAAGGACTAGCCGCTCCTACGAGCAGTACTTC. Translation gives CASRRTSRSYEQYF.

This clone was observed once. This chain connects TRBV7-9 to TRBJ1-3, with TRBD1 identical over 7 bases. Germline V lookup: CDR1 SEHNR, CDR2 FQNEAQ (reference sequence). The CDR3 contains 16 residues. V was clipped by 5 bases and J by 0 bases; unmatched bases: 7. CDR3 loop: CASSLLGQLSGNTIYF. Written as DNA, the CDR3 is TGTGCCAGCAGCCTATTGGGACAGCTCTCTGGAAACACCATATATTTT.

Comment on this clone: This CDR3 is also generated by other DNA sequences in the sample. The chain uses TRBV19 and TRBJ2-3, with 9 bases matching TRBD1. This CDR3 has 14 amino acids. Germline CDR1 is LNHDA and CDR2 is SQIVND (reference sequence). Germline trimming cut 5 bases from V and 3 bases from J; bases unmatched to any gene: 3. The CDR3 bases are TGTGCCAGTAGTGACAGGGGGGGGACAGATACGCAGTATTTT. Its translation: CASSDRGGTDTQYF.

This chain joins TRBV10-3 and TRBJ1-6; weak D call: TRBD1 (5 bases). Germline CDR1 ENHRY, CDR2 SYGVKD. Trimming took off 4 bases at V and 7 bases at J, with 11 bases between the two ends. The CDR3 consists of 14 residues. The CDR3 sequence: CAISADRRNSPLHF. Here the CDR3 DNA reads TGTGCCATCAGTGCAGACAGACGGAATTCACCCCTCCACTTT.

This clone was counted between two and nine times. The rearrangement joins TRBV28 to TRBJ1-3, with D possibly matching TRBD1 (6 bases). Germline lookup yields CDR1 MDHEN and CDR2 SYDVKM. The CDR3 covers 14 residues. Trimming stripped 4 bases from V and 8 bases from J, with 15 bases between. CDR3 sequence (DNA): TGTGCCAGCAGTTCCAGGGGCCTGGGGGACACCATATATTTT. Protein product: CASSSRGLGDTIYF. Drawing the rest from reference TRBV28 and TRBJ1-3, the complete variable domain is DVKVTQSSRYLVKRTGEKVFLECVQDMDHENMFWYRQDPGLGLRLIYFSYDVKMKEKGDIPEGYSVSREKKERFSLILESASTNQTSMYLCASSSRGLGDTIYFGEGSWLTVV.

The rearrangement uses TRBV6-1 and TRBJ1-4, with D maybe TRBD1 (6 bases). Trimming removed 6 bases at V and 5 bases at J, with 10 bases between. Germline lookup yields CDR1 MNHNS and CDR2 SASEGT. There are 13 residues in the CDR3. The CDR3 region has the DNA TGTGCCAGCAGCCTGACAGGAAATGAAAAACTGTTTTTT. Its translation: CASSLTGNEKLFF.

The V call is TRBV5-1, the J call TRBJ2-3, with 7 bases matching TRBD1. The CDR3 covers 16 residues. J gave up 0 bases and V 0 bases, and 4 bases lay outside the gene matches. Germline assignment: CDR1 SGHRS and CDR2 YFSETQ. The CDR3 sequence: CASSLGGQHSTDTQYF. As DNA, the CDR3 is TGCGCCAGCAGCTTGGGGGGACAGCATAGCACAGATACGCAGTATTTT.

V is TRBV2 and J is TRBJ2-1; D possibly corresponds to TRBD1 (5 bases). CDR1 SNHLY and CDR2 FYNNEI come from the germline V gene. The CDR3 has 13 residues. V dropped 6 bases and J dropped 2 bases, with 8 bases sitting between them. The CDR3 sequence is CASSETAYNEQFF. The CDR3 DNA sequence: TGTGCCAGCAGCGAGACAGCCTACAATGAGCAGTTCTTC.

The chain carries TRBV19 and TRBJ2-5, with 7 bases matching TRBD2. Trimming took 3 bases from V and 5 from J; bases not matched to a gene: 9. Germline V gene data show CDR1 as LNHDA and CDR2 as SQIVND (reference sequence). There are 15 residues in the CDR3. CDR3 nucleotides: TGTGCCAGTAGTATTACTAGCGTGGGAGGGGAGACCCAGTACTTC. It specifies CASSITSVGGETQYF.

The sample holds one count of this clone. CDR3 bases: TGTGCCAGCAGTGGGGACAGTAGAAGACCACCGAACACTGAAGCTTTCTTT. This codes for CASSGDSRRPPNTEAFF. This chain connects TRBV25-1 to TRBJ1-1; 7 nucleotides line up with TRBD1. This CDR3 spans 17 amino acids. Losses at the gene ends were 4 bases for V and 1 base for J; bases not matched to a gene: 12. CDR1 and CDR2 (germline): MGHDK, SYGVNS.

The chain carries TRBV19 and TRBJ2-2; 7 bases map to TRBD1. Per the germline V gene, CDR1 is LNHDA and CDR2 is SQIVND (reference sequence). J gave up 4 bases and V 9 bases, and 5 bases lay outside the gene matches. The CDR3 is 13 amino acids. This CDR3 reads CASRDRPTGELFF. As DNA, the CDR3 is TGTGCCAGCAGGGACAGACCCACCGGGGAGCTGTTTTTT.

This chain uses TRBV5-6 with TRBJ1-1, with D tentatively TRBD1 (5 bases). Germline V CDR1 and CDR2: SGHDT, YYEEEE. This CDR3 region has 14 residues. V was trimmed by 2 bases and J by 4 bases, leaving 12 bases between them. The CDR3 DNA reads TGTGCCAGCAGCTTCAGGGTAGTCAGCACTGAAGCTTTCTTT. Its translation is CASSFRVVSTEAFF. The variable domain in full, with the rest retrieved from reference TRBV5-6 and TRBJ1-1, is DAGVTQSPTHLIKTRGQQVTLRCSPKSGHDTVSWYQQALGQGPQFIFQYYEEEERQRGNFPDRFSGHQFPNYSSELNVNALLLGDSALYLCASSFRVVSTEAFFGQGTRLTVV.

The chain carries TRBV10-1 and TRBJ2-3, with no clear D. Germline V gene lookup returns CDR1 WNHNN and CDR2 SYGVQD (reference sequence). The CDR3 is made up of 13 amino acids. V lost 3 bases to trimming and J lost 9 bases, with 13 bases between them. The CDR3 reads CASSDGAINTQYF. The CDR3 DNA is TGCGCCAGCAGTGATGGAGCGATAAACACGCAGTATTTT.

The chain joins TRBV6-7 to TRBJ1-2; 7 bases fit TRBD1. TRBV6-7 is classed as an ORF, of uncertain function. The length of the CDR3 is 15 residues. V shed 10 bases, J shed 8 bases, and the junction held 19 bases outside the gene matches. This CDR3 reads CATPRQGPPCIGYTF. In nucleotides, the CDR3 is TGTGCCACCCCCCGACAGGGACCACCTTGCATCGGCTACACCTTC.

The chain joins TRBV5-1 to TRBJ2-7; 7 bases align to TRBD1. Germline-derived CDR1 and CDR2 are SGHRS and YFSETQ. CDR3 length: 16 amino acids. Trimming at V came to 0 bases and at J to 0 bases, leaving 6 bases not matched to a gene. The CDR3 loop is CASSLETGISSYEQYF. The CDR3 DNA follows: TGCGCCAGCAGCTTGGAGACAGGGATTAGCTCCTACGAGCAGTACTTC.

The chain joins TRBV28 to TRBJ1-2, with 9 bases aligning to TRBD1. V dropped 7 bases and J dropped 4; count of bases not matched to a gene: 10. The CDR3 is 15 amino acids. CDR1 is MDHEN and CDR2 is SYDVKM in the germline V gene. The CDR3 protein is CASTLGQGNTYGYTF. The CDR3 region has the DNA TGTGCCAGCACCTTGGGACAGGGTAATACCTATGGCTACACCTTC.

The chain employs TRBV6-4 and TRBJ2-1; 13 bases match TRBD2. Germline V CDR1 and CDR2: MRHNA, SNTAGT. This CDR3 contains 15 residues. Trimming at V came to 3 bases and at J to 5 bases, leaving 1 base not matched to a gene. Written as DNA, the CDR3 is TGTGCCAGCAGTGAACTAGCGGGGGGGCACAATGAGCAGTTCTTC. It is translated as CASSELAGGHNEQFF.

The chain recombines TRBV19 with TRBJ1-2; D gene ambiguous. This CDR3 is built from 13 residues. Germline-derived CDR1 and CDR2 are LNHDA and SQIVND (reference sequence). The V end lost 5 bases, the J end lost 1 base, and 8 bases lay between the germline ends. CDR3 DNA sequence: TGTGCCAGTAGTCTGCAGTTTAACTATGGCTACACCTTC. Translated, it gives CASSLQFNYGYTF.